A single sample is the source of the 9 T cell receptor beta chains below, sequenced in a study of CXCR3-negative and CXCR3-positive naive CD8 T cells. Broader study findings: For CXCR3-positive naive cells, TRB CDR3s were more hydrophobic than those of CXCR3-negative naive cells.

These receptors have no known antigen. Researchers prepared the TRB cDNA libraries using 5' RACE with UMI labels. TCRdb reprocessed the 5' RACE reads, keeping one entry per CDR3 protein, no DNA. The sample data list approximately 65,000 distinct CDR3 sequences. Sequencing input: naive CXCR3+ CD8+ T cells from blood. The subset here: CD45RO-CCR7+CD27+CD95- naive CD8+ T cells expressing CXCR3 (TNR3+). These receptors all come from a human donor in good health. Some clones in this sample may be carry-over from other donors' samples.

The rearrangement joins TRBV5-5 to TRBJ2-3; checking the TCRdb D call of TRBD2 is not possible without DNA. The CDR3 length is 14 residues. Germline CDR1 and CDR2: SGHKS and YYEKEE (reference sequence). This CDR3 is CASSVGGLTDTQYF.

The V gene is TRBV4-1, the J gene TRBJ2-7; TCRdb reports TRBD1, a call that lacks DNA to check it against. Germline V lookup: CDR1 MGHRA, CDR2 YSYEKL. CDR3 length: 14 residues. The CDR3 loop is CASSVTGGGYEQYF.

This rearrangement joins TRBV20-1 to TRBJ2-3; TCRdb selects TRBD2, and the lack of DNA leaves this call unchecked. There are 16 residues in the CDR3. The germline gives CDR1 DFQATT, CDR2 SNEGSKA (reference sequence). The CDR3 spells CSARDFRGGGTDTQYF.

The chain couples TRBV15 to TRBJ1-1. The CDR3 has 13 residues. Looked up from germline, CDR1 is LNHNV and CDR2 is YYDKDF (reference sequence). CDR3 residues: CATSPVEGTEAFF.

V is TRBV6-5 and J is TRBJ2-7; the D gene TCRdb calls, TRBD2, cannot be checked with no DNA. CDR1 is MNHEY, CDR2 SVGAGI, per germline. The CDR3 length is 15 residues. The CDR3 loop is CASSYSNPAGYEQYF.

The chain links TRBV4-3 to TRBJ1-1. There are 15 residues in the CDR3. Germline V lookup: CDR1 LGHNA, CDR2 YSLEER. The CDR3 here is CASSQGQDGNTEAFF.

The rearrangement links TRBV7-3 to TRBJ2-3. From germline, CDR1 is SGHTA and CDR2 FQGTGA. The CDR3 is 14 amino acids. The CDR3 reads CASSLLVDTDTQYF.

CDR3 amino acids: CASRWTANEQFF. The gene calls are TRBV5-1 and TRBJ2-1; no DNA is available, so the TRBD2 call from TCRdb remains unchecked. Looked up from germline, CDR1 is SGHRS and CDR2 is YFSETQ. The CDR3 runs 12 residues.

The chain combines TRBV7-6 with TRBJ1-2; TCRdb calls TRBD1, which cannot be checked without DNA. Germline V gene lookup returns CDR1 SGHVS and CDR2 FNYEAQ. This CDR3 has 16 amino acids. This CDR3 reads CASSPGQATANYGYTF.